Presented here are 10 T cell receptor beta chains from one specimen sequenced in a study of T cells in Graves' hyperthyroidism and ophthalmopathy. Researchers took RNA transcripts and amplified the TCR beta CDR3 regions from them. HTBI primers were used for first-round RT-PCR of the TCR CDR3. One entry per CDR3 protein results from TCRdb running MiXCR on the multiplex PCR reads. The sample shows fewer than 450,000 distinct CDR3 sequences, 17% of them seen only once. Sequencing used blood. The receptors were sampled from a woman under 40 with Graves' hyperthyroidism that later progressed to Graves' ophthalmopathy.

Only a few counts were recorded for this clonotype. The chain links TRBV6-1 to TRBJ2-5; possible D gene TRBD2, 7 bases. Germline V gene sequence: CDR1 MNHNS, CDR2 SASEGT. V lost 7 bases and J 4 bases, leaving 10 bases between the germline ends. The CDR3 covers 12 residues. CDR3: CASKAGAETQYF. CDR3 bases: TGTGCCAGCAAGGCGGGGGCAGAGACCCAGTACTTC.

This clonotype was seen at least ten times. The chain couples TRBV27 to TRBJ1-1; 7 bases fit TRBD1. The ends lost 2 bases at V and 3 bases at J; junction bases unmatched: 3. CDR3 length: 14 residues. In germline, CDR1 is MNHEY, CDR2 SMNVEV (reference sequence). This chain's CDR3 is CASSLRGPDTEAFF. The CDR3 DNA follows: TGTGCCAGCAGTTTAAGGGGGCCGGACACTGAAGCTTTCTTT.

V gene TRBV27 combines with J gene TRBJ1-4, with no clear D. V lost 3 bases, J lost 6 bases, and 8 bases lay in between. The CDR3 spans 13 residues. CDR1 is MNHEY, CDR2 SMNVEV, per germline (reference sequence). Here the CDR3 DNA reads TGTGCCAGCAGTTTCGGAGGATATGAAAAACTGTTTTTT. This codes for CASSFGGYEKLFF.

This clonotype was seen repeatedly, ten times or more. The gene calls are TRBV10-3 and TRBJ2-1, with 7 bases lining up with TRBD1. CDR1 is ENHRY, CDR2 SYGVKD, per germline. The CDR3 runs 16 residues. V was clipped by 4 bases and J by 0 bases; unmatched bases: 6. DNA for the CDR3: TGTGCCATCAGTGGCGAGGGGGCAAGCTCCTACAATGAGCAGTTCTTC. Encoded protein: CAISGEGASSYNEQFF.

The V gene is TRBV6-4, the J gene TRBJ2-7; no clear D. This CDR3 is 14 amino acids long. Germline CDR1 and CDR2: MRHNA and SNTAGT. Trimming stripped 1 base from V and 6 bases from J, with 13 bases between. In DNA, the CDR3 is TGTGCCAGCAGTGACTTGGATTCTGTGGTCGAGCAGTACTTC. Amino acids: CASSDLDSVVEQYF.

This clonotype came up many times. This chain connects TRBV5-1 to TRBJ2-7, with D possibly matching TRBD1 (6 bases). Germline values: CDR1 SGHRS, CDR2 YFSETQ. The CDR3 runs 14 residues. The V gene lost 4 bases and the J gene lost 3 bases, with 14 bases spanning the gap. The CDR3 coding sequence is TGCGCCAGCAGCGGCAGATCAGGGGACTACGAGCAGTACTTC. It encodes CASSGRSGDYEQYF.

Many counts were recorded for this clonotype. This chain uses TRBV10-3 with TRBJ1-3, with 7 bases fitting TRBD1. The CDR3 consists of 15 residues. V shed 3 bases and J 3 bases; nucleotides not matched to a gene: 5. CDR1 is ENHRY, CDR2 SYGVKD, per germline. The CDR3 region has the DNA TGTGCCATCAGTGATGACGACAGGGATGGAAACACCATATATTTT. This translates into CAISDDDRDGNTIYF.

This clonotype was detected many times. The CDR3 DNA sequence: TGTGCCAGCAGTTCCGCGGGACAGGGGGGGAAGACCCAGTACTTC. As protein: CASSSAGQGGKTQYF. This chain connects TRBV28 to TRBJ2-5; 11 bases are a match to TRBD1. CDR3 length: 15 residues. V was pared by 4 bases and J by 6 bases, with 7 bases of the junction left unmatched. Germline lookup yields CDR1 MDHEN and CDR2 SYDVKM.

This clonotype occurred many times. This chain joins TRBV28 and TRBJ1-5; D gene unclear. V lost 5 bases to trimming and J lost 3 bases, with 23 bases between them. Germline CDR1 reads MDHEN; CDR2 reads SYDVKM. The length of the CDR3 is 18 residues. CDR3 nucleotide sequence: TGTGCCAGCAGTCTCTCTCCAAACAGCGCCCCCAACAATCAGCCCCAGCATTTT. Its translation: CASSLSPNSAPNNQPQHF.

This clonotype was counted ten times or more. The chain couples TRBV20-1 to TRBJ2-3; D may be TRBD2 (6 bases). Germline V gene data show CDR1 as DFQATT and CDR2 as SNEGSKA (reference sequence). The CDR3 is 14 residues long. Trimming removed 7 bases from V and 4 bases from J, with 18 bases in between. CDR3 sequence reads: CSGVEGVAADTQYF. CDR3 in DNA: TGCAGTGGCGTGGAGGGAGTGGCGGCAGATACGCAGTATTTT.